What follows describes a single T cell receptor (beta chain). These data come from a study of blood T cells in healthy people across ages. CDR3 length equals 15 residues. V lost 7 bases and J 5 bases, leaving 20 bases between the germline ends. Germline V lookup: CDR1 MNHEY, CDR2 SVGEGT. PCR was performed a second time for about 6 to 12 cycles using a sample-barcoded 5' primer and a J-beta primer mix. In TCRdb, the 5' RACE reads were re-called with MiXCR into one record per CDR3 protein. In the table there are some 730,000 distinct CDR3 sequences, 20% to 25% of which are singletons. This clonotype was obtained from a man between 65 and 85 years old in good health. The rearrangement links TRBV6-2 or TRBV6-3 to TRBJ1-1, with D perhaps matching TRBD1 (5 bases). The source material was blood. The CDR3 sequence is CASTGSGSLLTEAFF. The CDR3 DNA sequence: TGTGCCAGCACTGGATCAGGGAGTCTTCTTACTGAAGCTTTCTTT.